One and the same sample provided the 24 T cell receptor beta chains below, sequenced in a study of tumor-infiltrating lymphocytes in primary liver carcinoma. Unsorted whole blood supplied the blood RNA, and germline DNA was isolated too. TCR beta cDNA was made from 400 to 600 ng total RNA with a constant-region primer. For TCR beta, libraries were produced by three nested multiplex PCR rounds using slightly modified ARM-PCR. Investigators reported that the first two PCR rounds, at approximately 11 cycles each, used TRBV1-TRBV30 forward primers with a C-beta reverse primer. Using its own MiXCR run on the multiplex PCR reads, TCRdb lists one record per CDR3 protein. The sample holds approximately 310,000 distinct CDR3 sequences, approximately 60% seen once. Specimen: peripheral blood. The receptors were gathered from a man aged 40-49 years with primary liver carcinoma and hepatitis B virus infection.

This clonotype has a count of ten or more. The chain joins TRBV6-2 or TRBV6-3 to TRBJ2-1, with 13 bases that match TRBD2. Germline assignment: CDR1 MNHEY and CDR2 SVGEGT. The CDR3 sequence is 16 residues long. The J segment lost 4 bases and the V segment lost 6 bases, leaving 6 bases of the junction unmatched. The CDR3 region has the DNA TGTGCCAGCAGACTAGCGGGAGGGCCGGTTTACAATGAGCAGTTCTTC. It is translated as CASRLAGGPVYNEQFF.

This clonotype has just a few counts. The chain uses TRBV5-6 and TRBJ2-1, with 10 positions matching TRBD2. With V trimmed by 0 bases and J by 1 base, 1 base remained unmatched. The CDR3 extends over 16 amino acids. The germline gives CDR1 SGHDT, CDR2 YYEEEE. The CDR3 loop reads CASSLETSGSYNEQFF. The DNA of the CDR3 is TGTGCCAGCAGCTTGGAGACTAGCGGGTCCTACAATGAGCAGTTCTTC.

The CDR3 is CASIADRGSNQPQHF. CDR3 nucleotide sequence: TGTGCCAGCATCGCTGACAGGGGAAGCAATCAGCCCCAGCATTTT. The V and J genes are TRBV6-2 or TRBV6-3 and TRBJ1-5, with 8 bases aligning to TRBD1. There are 15 residues in the CDR3. After removal of 7 bases from V and 1 base from J, the junction contained 6 bases not matched to a gene. The germline gives CDR1 MNHEY, CDR2 SVGEGT.

This chain links TRBV11-1 with TRBJ2-7; D may match TRBD1 or TRBD2 (6 bases each). CDR1 SGHAT and CDR2 FQDESV come from the germline V gene (reference sequence). CDR3 length equals 16 residues. CDR3 sequence: CTSSSRLGTFSYEQYF. CDR3 in DNA: TGTACTAGCAGCTCTCGGCTGGGGACATTCTCCTACGAGCAGTACTTC.

A few counts support this clonotype. CDR3 DNA sequence: TGTGCCAGCAGTTATGGTTCGGGCTCCTATAATTCACCCCTCCACTTT. It yields the protein CASSYGSGSYNSPLHF. This sequence joins TRBV6-5 and TRBJ1-6, with unresolved D. Trimming pared 3 bases from V and 0 bases from J, leaving 9 bases between. This CDR3 comprises 16 residues. The V gene's germline CDR1 is MNHEY and CDR2 SVGAGI.

With respect to this clonotype: This sequence may be a read error, since a much larger clone differs from it by one base. The V and J genes are TRBV6-5 and TRBJ1-2, with 8 bases fitting TRBD1. Germline loops: CDR1 MNHEY, CDR2 SVGAGI. The CDR3 length is 16 residues. DNA for the CDR3: TGTACCAGCAGTCCGACCCGGACAGGGAAACACTATGGCTACACCTTC. It translates to CTSSPTRTGKHYGYTF.

As regards this clonotype: A much larger clone lies one base from this, so it may be a read error. V and J are TRBV4-1 and TRBJ2-4; 7 nucleotides align to TRBD2. Germline CDR1 is MGHRA and CDR2 is YSYEKL. The CDR3 spans 17 residues. CDR3 coding DNA: TGCGCCAGCAGCCCCGCCGGGGGGACTCTAGCCAAAAACGTTCAGTACTTC. As protein: CASSPAGGTLAKNVQYF.

Of note for this clonotype: At one end, the junction sequence differs from germline, possibly due to a read error. The chain combines TRBV29-1 with TRBJ2-6, with D hard to call. This CDR3 has 15 residues. The germline gives CDR1 SQVTM, CDR2 ANQGSEA. CDR3: CSVEDQVSWANVLTF. The CDR3 nucleotides read TGCAGTGTTGAAGATCAAGTATCTTGGGCCAACGTCCTGACTTTC.

A note on this clonotype: The CDR3 does not close with the conserved phenylalanine or tryptophan, likely indicating a read error. This CDR3 reads CATSLVGSKEQYL. The CDR3 bases are TGTGCCACCAGCTTAGTGGGCTCGAAGGAGCAGTACTTA. The chain links TRBV11-2 to TRBJ2-7; D gene uncertain. The CDR3 length is 13 residues. Per the germline V gene, CDR1 is SGHAT and CDR2 is FQNNGV.

In the case of this clonotype: With a much larger clone just one base away, this may be a read error. This chain joins TRBV6-6 and TRBJ2-1; 13 nucleotides line up with TRBD2. The CDR3 has 19 residues. The ends lost 5 bases at V and 8 bases at J; junction bases unmatched: 18. CDR1 is MNHNY and CDR2 is SVGAGI in the germline V gene (reference sequence). This CDR3 is CASSTTGTSGMAWVDEQFF. CDR3 bases: TGTGCCAGCAGTACCACCGGGACTAGCGGGATGGCCTGGGTTGATGAGCAGTTCTTC.

To note about this clonotype: The CDR3 does not end in the conserved phenylalanine or tryptophan, so this is likely a read error. The chain employs TRBV6-5 and TRBJ2-4; D gene uncertain. The CDR3 is 14 residues long. V was trimmed by 4 bases and J by 0 bases, leaving 7 bases between them. The germline CDR1 and CDR2 sequences are MNHEY and SVGAGI. The CDR3 spells CASSSQRAKNIQYL. The CDR3 DNA reads as TGTGCCAGCAGTTCCCAAAGAGCCAAAAACATTCAGTACCTC.

For this clonotype: Being one base from a much bigger clone, this may be a read error. The rearrangement joins TRBV6-6 to TRBJ1-3; no reliable D call. Looked up from germline, CDR1 is MNHNY and CDR2 is SVGAGI (reference sequence). V lost 7 bases to trimming and J lost 3 bases, with 4 bases between them. CDR3 size: 11 residues. The CDR3 loop is CASTVGNTIYF. Written as DNA, the CDR3 is TGTGCCAGCACCGTTGGAAACACCATATATTTT.

Comment on this clonotype: A clone one base away is much larger, so this may be a read error. The chain employs TRBV4-3 and TRBJ1-1, with D hard to call. This CDR3 comprises 16 residues. Germline CDR1 reads LGHNA; CDR2 reads YSLEER. V lost 1 base, J lost 4 bases, and 16 bases lay in between. The CDR3 DNA is TGCGCCAGCAGCCAAGGTCGGCAACAGCTGAGCACTGAAGCTTTCTTT. It is translated as CASSQGRQQLSTEAFF.

A remark on this clonotype: A much larger clone lies a single base off, so this may be a read error. V is TRBV6-2 or TRBV6-3 and J is TRBJ2-7; perhaps TRBD1 as D (6 bases). The CDR3 runs to 12 residues. Trimming stripped 6 bases from V and 5 bases from J, with 11 bases between. CDR1 is MNHEY, CDR2 SVGEGT, per germline. The CDR3 region is CASRSGQHEQYF. The CDR3 nucleotides are TGTGCCAGCAGATCCGGACAGCACGAGCAGTACTTC.

This clonotype turned up a few times. CDR3 region: CASSLPTRATQYF. The DNA of the CDR3 is TGTGCCAGCAGTTTACCGACTAGGGCTACGCAGTATTTT. The chain employs TRBV28 and TRBJ2-3, with a tentative D call TRBD2 (6 bases). Germline V lookup: CDR1 MDHEN, CDR2 SYDVKM. V shed 2 bases and J shed 8 bases, with 11 bases lying between them. This CDR3 has 13 residues.

There are many counts of this clonotype. This sequence joins TRBV4-1 and TRBJ2-5, with D possibly being TRBD2 (6 bases). The CDR3 extends over 14 amino acids. V dropped 4 bases and J dropped 3 bases, with 12 bases sitting between them. CDR1 is MGHRA and CDR2 is YSYEKL in the germline V gene. CDR3 amino acids: CASSPLDYKETQYF. The CDR3 bases are TGCGCCAGCAGCCCCCTGGACTATAAAGAGACCCAGTACTTC.

With respect to this clonotype: A read error may account for a junction end that differs from germline. This CDR3 is CASILDLGRYEQYF. In DNA form, the CDR3 reads TGCGCCAGCATCTTGGACCTTGGGAGGTACGAGCAGTACTTC. V usage is TRBV5-1 and J usage is TRBJ2-7, with TRBD2 as a possible D gene (6 bases). The CDR3 has 14 residues. CDR1 and CDR2 from the germline V gene are SGHRS and YFSETQ.

This clonotype has only a few counts. CDR3 loop: CAWRPGGYNTIYF. The CDR3 nucleotides read TGTGCCTGGAGGCCCGGGGGTTATAACACCATATATTTT. The chain is built from TRBV30 and TRBJ1-3; tentatively, D is TRBD1 (5 bases). The V gene's germline CDR1 is GTSNPN and CDR2 SVGIG (reference sequence). The CDR3 runs 13 residues. The V gene lost 3 bases and the J gene lost 7 bases, with 13 bases spanning the gap.

The chain carries TRBV2 and TRBJ2-1; 8 bases match TRBD1. Germline V gene data show CDR1 as SNHLY and CDR2 as FYNNEI. The junction had 9 bases not matched to a gene; V was cut back by 6 bases and J by 5 bases. This CDR3 is 15 amino acids long. The DNA of the CDR3 is TGTGCCAGCAGGTTAGACAGGGGCTTAAACAATGAGCAGTTCTTC. Its translation: CASRLDRGLNNEQFF. The full variable domain, completed using reference TRBV2 and TRBJ2-1, is EPEVTQTPSHQVTQMGQEVILRCVPISNHLYFYWYRQILGQKVEFLVSFYNNEISEKSEIFDDQFSVERPDGSNFTLKIRSTKLEDSAMYFCASRLDRGLNNEQFFGPGTRLTVL.

About this clonotype itself: It may be a read error: a sequence one base away is much more abundant. The chain has TRBV28 and TRBJ2-3; D unresolved. Per germline, CDR1 MDHEN and CDR2 SYDVKM. The CDR3 is 14 amino acids. V was pared by 2 bases and J by 0 bases, with 6 bases between. The CDR3, as DNA: TGTGCCAGCAGTTTAGTTCAGAGCACAGATACGCAGTATTTT. Its protein is CASSLVQSTDTQYF.

In regard to this clonotype: It may be a read error: a sequence one base away is much more abundant. V gene TRBV5-5 combines with J gene TRBJ2-1; D gene ambiguous. Germline V gives CDR1 SGHKS, CDR2 YYEKEE (reference sequence). The CDR3 runs 14 residues. The CDR3 loop is CASILTGMVAEQFF. The DNA for the CDR3 is TGTGCCAGCATCTTGACGGGTATGGTGGCTGAGCAGTTCTTC.

This clonotype was detected once. Mismatch with germline at one junction end may stem from a read error. V and J are TRBV4-2 and TRBJ1-3; maybe TRBD1 (6 bases). CDR3 size: 17 residues. Germline loops: CDR1 LGHNA, CDR2 YNFKEQ. DNA of the CDR3: TGTGCCAGCAGCCAAGTAGCAGGGGACATCTCTGTAAACACCATATATTTT. Protein product: CASSQVAGDISVNTIYF.

This clonotype was found once. The junction departs from the called germline gene at one end, perhaps through a read error. This chain joins TRBV29-1 and TRBJ1-5; tentatively, D is TRBD1 (6 bases). Germline loops: CDR1 SQVTM, CDR2 ANQGSEA. This CDR3 has 13 residues. The CDR3 reads CSAGLGGNRPQHF. In DNA, the CDR3 is TGCAGCGCAGGACTGGGGGGCAATCGGCCCCAGCATTTT.

This chain joins TRBV18 and TRBJ2-5, with a possible D match to TRBD1 (5 bases). V was clipped by 4 bases and J by 1 base, with 10 bases between them. Germline lookup yields CDR1 KGHSH and CDR2 LQKENI. The CDR3 sequence is 14 residues long. The CDR3 sequence: CASSHSDSQETQYF. The CDR3, as DNA: TGTGCCAGCTCACACAGCGACAGCCAAGAGACCCAGTACTTC.